One and the same sample provided the 29 T cell receptor beta chains below, sequenced in a study of spatial heterogeneity in lung cancer. Documented time point: blood at routine non-recurrence follow-up after resection. TCRdb used MiXCR to reprocess the 5' RACE reads, holding one entry per CDR3 protein. Among 110,000 or so distinct CDR3 sequences listed, 10% to 12% were seen once. The sequences come from PBMCs, collected at follow-up. These receptors all come from a female donor with early-stage non-small cell lung cancer.

This clonotype came up once. As DNA, the CDR3 is TGTGCCAACAGGCTAGCGGGGAACTACGAGCAGTACTTC. Amino acid sequence: CANRLAGNYEQYF. The chain uses TRBV6-5 and TRBJ2-7, with TRBD2 identical over 9 bases. This CDR3 is 13 amino acids long. Germline V lookup: CDR1 MNHEY, CDR2 SVGAGI. J was trimmed by 3 bases and V by 10 bases; bases with no gene match: 7.

This clonotype occurred a few times. The genes are TRBV19 and TRBJ2-2, with 10 bases identical to TRBD1. Unmatched junction bases numbered 9, after V lost 3 bases and J lost 5 bases. This CDR3 spans 17 amino acids. Germline CDR1 reads LNHDA; CDR2 reads SQIVND (reference sequence). In DNA form, the CDR3 reads TGTGCCAGTAGTATCGGGACAGGGGCTTCTCGGACCGGGGAGCTGTTTTTT. It encodes CASSIGTGASRTGELFF.

The chain combines TRBV28 with TRBJ2-5; 12 bases are a match to TRBD2. Trimming removed 3 bases from V and 4 bases from J; junction bases left unmatched: 6. CDR1 is MDHEN and CDR2 is SYDVKM in the germline V gene. The CDR3 consists of 16 residues. The CDR3 DNA is TGTGCCAGCAGTTTCGCTAGCGGGAGGGCCCTAGAGACCCAGTACTTC. Its protein is CASSFASGRALETQYF.

The CDR3 bases are TGCAGCGCCCTACAGGGGGACACCATATATTTT. As protein: CSALQGDTIYF. The rearrangement uses TRBV29-1 and TRBJ1-3; the match to TRBD1 covers 8 bases. V lost 7 bases to trimming and J lost 8 bases; unmatched junction nucleotides: 4. CDR3 size: 11 residues. Per germline, CDR1 SQVTM and CDR2 ANQGSEA.

This clonotype was detected a few times. J is TRBJ2-2 and V is TRBV5-1, with TRBD1 identical over 7 bases. Trimming cost V 4 bases and J 7 bases; bases outside gene matches: 10. CDR3 length: 15 amino acids. The germline gives CDR1 SGHRS, CDR2 YFSETQ. CDR3 in amino acids: CASSTNRGLGGELFF. In DNA form, the CDR3 reads TGCGCCAGCAGCACCAACAGGGGCCTGGGCGGGGAGCTGTTTTTT.

The gene calls are TRBV29-1 and TRBJ2-7; D not resolved. The CDR3 has 15 amino acids. Trimming shortened V by 4 bases and J by 0 bases, and 16 bases separated the two germline ends. Germline assignment: CDR1 SQVTM and CDR2 ANQGSEA. The DNA of the CDR3 is TGCAGCGTTGTTTTTTCCAGGACCAGCTCCTACGAGCAGTACTTC. This gives the protein CSVVFSRTSSYEQYF.

This clonotype was picked up many times. The chain recombines TRBV6-2 or TRBV6-3 with TRBJ2-3; 8 bases are shared with TRBD2. Germline CDR1 reads MNHEY; CDR2 reads SVGEGT. The V segment lost 2 bases and the J segment 4 bases; nucleotides outside the gene matches: 11. The CDR3 is 17 residues long. The CDR3 nucleotides read TGTGCCAGCAGTTACCCCGTCGGGAGGGCCTCGGCAGATACGCAGTATTTT. Encoded protein: CASSYPVGRASADTQYF.

This clonotype was detected ten times or more. CDR3 DNA: TGTGCCAGCAGCTCCTCCCAGGGTCAGCCCCAGCATTTT. The encoded protein is CASSSSQGQPQHF. The chain recombines TRBV12-3 or TRBV12-4 with TRBJ1-5, with a possible D match to TRBD1 (5 bases). The CDR3 is 13 amino acids. V lost 6 bases to trimming and J lost 6 bases, with 12 bases between them.

The chain uses TRBV28 and TRBJ1-4; a possible D gene is TRBD1 (6 bases). V lost 6 bases and J 5 bases, leaving 13 bases between the germline ends. Germline V lookup: CDR1 MDHEN, CDR2 SYDVKM. The CDR3 contains 14 residues. The chain's CDR3 is CASSPTGRNEKLFF. The CDR3 bases are TGTGCCAGCAGCCCAACAGGGAGGAATGAAAAACTGTTTTTT.

This clonotype occurred many times. The chain joins TRBV7-2 to TRBJ1-5; D is perhaps TRBD1 (6 bases). CDR3 length equals 15 residues. CDR1 is SGHTA and CDR2 is FQGNSA in the germline V gene. Between the trimmed V and J ends, which lost 0 bases and 0 bases, there was a span of 6 bases. The CDR3 loop is CASSLADSSNQPQHF. The DNA for the CDR3 is TGTGCCAGCAGCTTAGCGGACAGTAGCAATCAGCCCCAGCATTTT.

V and J are TRBV7-9 and TRBJ2-1, with a weak D call TRBD2 (6 bases). This CDR3 comprises 14 residues. Germline V gene sequence: CDR1 SEHNR, CDR2 FQNEAQ (reference sequence). V was pared by 7 bases and J by 4 bases, with 14 bases between. The CDR3 DNA reads as TGTGCCAGCACCCGGAGGGAGCGGTACAATGAGCAGTTCTTC. Residues: CASTRRERYNEQFF.

Ten or more counts support this clonotype. J is TRBJ2-7 and V is TRBV18; D is unresolved. The CDR3 contains 12 residues. V was pared by 3 bases and J by 2 bases, with 5 bases between. Per the germline V gene, CDR1 is KGHSH and CDR2 is LQKENI. The CDR3 nucleotides are TGTGCCAGCTCACCCAGCACCTACGAGCAGTACTTC. It specifies CASSPSTYEQYF. Complete variable domain (other parts from reference TRBV18 and TRBJ2-7): NAGVMQNPRHLVRRRGQEARLRCSPMKGHSHVYWYRQLPEEGLKFMVYLQKENIIDESGMPKERFSAEFPKEGPSILRIQQVVRGDSAAYFCASSPSTYEQYFGPGTRLTVT.

This clonotype has a count of ten or more. This CDR3 is CASSFSGRAEADTQYF. CDR3 DNA: TGTGCCAGCAGTTTTAGCGGGAGGGCCGAGGCAGATACGCAGTATTTT. V is TRBV12-3 or TRBV12-4 and J is TRBJ2-3; 11 nucleotides match TRBD2. V lost 3 bases, J lost 4 bases, and 6 bases stayed unmatched. CDR3 length: 16 residues.

This clonotype was seen only a few times. The chain combines TRBV5-1 with TRBJ2-5, with 9 bases that match TRBD2. The trim removed 1 base at V and 4 bases at J, leaving 8 bases unmatched. The CDR3 contains 16 residues. From germline, CDR1 is SGHRS and CDR2 YFSETQ. The CDR3 DNA sequence: TGCGCCAGCAGCTTGTCCACAGCGGGAGGAGTAGAGACCCAGTACTTC. Protein sequence: CASSLSTAGGVETQYF. Drawing the rest from reference TRBV5-1 and TRBJ2-5, the complete variable domain is KAGVTQTPRYLIKTRGQQVTLSCSPISGHRSVSWYQQTPGQGLQFLFEYFSETQRNKGNFPGRFSGRQFSNSRSEMNVSTLELGDSALYLCASSLSTAGGVETQYFGPGTRLLVL.

The rearrangement uses TRBV11-2 and TRBJ2-5; 7 nucleotides match TRBD1. Germline lookup yields CDR1 SGHAT and CDR2 FQNNGV. V lost 4 bases to trimming and J lost 2 bases; unmatched junction nucleotides: 4. The CDR3 is 14 residues long. The DNA of the CDR3 is TGTGCCAGCAGCTCGACAGGGAGTCAAGAGACCCAGTACTTC. Its translation: CASSSTGSQETQYF.

Ten or more counts support this clonotype. V is TRBV7-8 and J is TRBJ1-1; D not certain. Trimming took off 5 bases at V and 0 bases at J, with 10 bases between the two ends. Germline V gene sequence: CDR1 SGHVS, CDR2 FQNEAQ. The CDR3 has 14 residues. In nucleotides, the CDR3 is TGTGCCAGCAGCGCGGTCCCATTGAACACTGAAGCTTTCTTT. The encoded protein is CASSAVPLNTEAFF.

The chain combines TRBV20-1 with TRBJ2-5, with TRBD2 matching 15 bases. The CDR3 is made up of 15 amino acids. Looked up from germline, CDR1 is DFQATT and CDR2 is SNEGSKA (reference sequence). Trimming at V came to 3 bases and at J to 5 bases, leaving 4 bases not matched to a gene. The CDR3 region is CSARGTSGRTETQYF. CDR3 in DNA: TGCAGTGCTAGGGGGACTAGCGGGAGGACGGAGACCCAGTACTTC.

This clonotype was seen ten or more times. This chain links TRBV5-1 with TRBJ2-3, with D possibly matching TRBD2 (6 bases). From germline, CDR1 is SGHRS and CDR2 YFSETQ. V shed 2 bases and J shed 0 bases, with 7 bases lying between them. The CDR3 has 14 amino acids. The CDR3 here is CASSLAGSTDTQYF. The CDR3 DNA reads as TGCGCCAGCAGCTTAGCGGGTAGCACAGATACGCAGTATTTT.

The chain recombines TRBV5-1 with TRBJ2-3, with 11 bases that match TRBD2. The germline CDR1 and CDR2 sequences are SGHRS and YFSETQ. The CDR3 consists of 15 residues. Trimming at V came to 3 bases and at J to 2 bases, leaving 2 bases not matched to a gene. CDR3 in amino acids: CASSSLAGDTDTQYF. The CDR3 DNA follows: TGCGCCAGCAGCTCACTAGCGGGGGACACAGATACGCAGTATTTT.

The chain has TRBV29-1 and TRBJ2-1; 10 bases are shared with TRBD1. The ends lost 6 bases at V and 3 bases at J; junction bases unmatched: 8. This CDR3 is 15 amino acids long. CDR1 is SQVTM and CDR2 is ANQGSEA in the germline V gene. CDR3 sequence: CSVRLTGGFYNEQFF. The CDR3 nucleotides are TGCAGCGTCCGCCTGACAGGGGGCTTCTACAATGAGCAGTTCTTC.

The rearrangement links TRBV7-9 to TRBJ2-5, with TRBD2 as a possible D gene (5 bases). V gave up 3 bases and J gave up 3 bases, with 11 bases separating them. Germline V lookup: CDR1 SEHNR, CDR2 FQNEAQ (reference sequence). The CDR3 covers 14 residues. The CDR3 region has the DNA TGTGCCAGCAGCTTGGGCGGGTTGGAAGAGACCCAGTACTTC. The encoded protein is CASSLGGLEETQYF.

A remark on this clonotype: A single base separates this from a much larger clone, so it may be a read error. CDR3 in DNA: TGTGTCACCAGCAGATCGACAGGTTCCTACGAGCAGTACTTC. It specifies CVTSRSTGSYEQYF. The chain couples TRBV15 to TRBJ2-7; the D gene is possibly TRBD1 (6 bases). CDR1 LNHNV and CDR2 YYDKDF come from the germline V gene (reference sequence). The CDR3 has 14 amino acids. The full variable domain, with the rest looked up from reference TRBV15 and TRBJ2-7, is DAMVIQNPRYQVTQFGKPVTLSCSQTLNHNVMYWYQQKSSQAPKLLFHYYDKDFNNEADTPDNFQSRRPNTSFCFLDIRSPGLGDTAMYLCVTSRSTGSYEQYFGPGTRLTVT.

The chain has TRBV5-1 and TRBJ2-5, with 8 bases fitting TRBD2. Trimming took 4 bases from V and 2 from J; bases not matched to a gene: 4. CDR1 and CDR2 (germline): SGHRS, YFSETQ. The CDR3 consists of 14 residues. CDR3 loop: CASSPGGEQETQYF. The CDR3 nucleotides are TGCGCCAGCAGCCCGGGAGGGGAACAAGAGACCCAGTACTTC.

This clonotype appeared many times. The rearrangement links TRBV12-3 or TRBV12-4 to TRBJ2-7; D possibly uses TRBD1 or TRBD2 (6 bases each). Trimming stripped 3 bases from V and 5 bases from J, with 11 bases between. The CDR3 is 13 residues long. CDR3 protein: CASSFSRGDEQYF. DNA for the CDR3: TGTGCCAGCAGTTTTTCAAGGGGGGACGAGCAGTACTTC.

This clonotype has just a few counts. This rearrangement joins TRBV28 to TRBJ2-7; tentative D call: TRBD1 (6 bases). The CDR3 has 9 residues. The ends were cut back, 10 bases at V and 7 bases at J, with 8 bases in the middle. The V gene's germline CDR1 is MDHEN and CDR2 SYDVKM. The CDR3 region is CATGVEQYF. As DNA, the CDR3 is TGTGCCACAGGGGTTGAGCAGTACTTC.

The chain recombines TRBV20-1 with TRBJ2-5; 9 bases match TRBD2. The CDR3 sequence is 15 residues long. V was pared by 2 bases and J by 1 base, with 5 bases of the junction left unmatched. Germline-derived CDR1 and CDR2 are DFQATT and SNEGSKA (reference sequence). In DNA form, the CDR3 reads TGCAGTGCTAGAATCCTAGCGGGGATCCAAGAGACCCAGTACTTC. It codes for CSARILAGIQETQYF.

The chain employs TRBV5-1 and TRBJ1-2; D call uncertain. The CDR3 is made up of 15 amino acids. The V end lost 5 bases, the J end lost 3 bases, and 17 bases lay between the germline ends. In germline, CDR1 is SGHRS, CDR2 YFSETQ. Written as DNA, the CDR3 is TGCGCCAGCAGACGGTACAGCAGCTCTGACTATGGCTACACCTTC. Translating it yields CASRRYSSSDYGYTF.

This clonotype came up many times. This chain joins TRBV11-1 and TRBJ1-1; the D is unclear. CDR3 length: 15 residues. Between the trimmed V and J ends, which lost 1 base and 1 base, there was a span of 10 bases. Germline CDR1 reads SGHAT; CDR2 reads FQDESV (reference sequence). In DNA, the CDR3 is TGTGCCAGCAGCTTAGGTAGGCAGCGGAACACTGAAGCTTTCTTT. It codes for CASSLGRQRNTEAFF.

Only a few counts were recorded for this clonotype. This chain joins TRBV28 and TRBJ2-3; D is undetermined. The CDR3 consists of 14 residues. V gave up 3 bases and J gave up 0 bases, with 7 bases separating them. Germline V CDR1 and CDR2: MDHEN, SYDVKM. CDR3 in DNA: TGTGCCAGCAGTTTCAGGTTTAGCACAGATACGCAGTATTTT. This gives the protein CASSFRFSTDTQYF.